This T cell receptor beta chain is drawn from a study of blood T cell repertoires in COVID-19. Background on the study: Researchers got acute and convalescent COVID-19 samples from the United States, Italy and Spain. PBMCs, B-cell-depleted T cells, or T cells were the source of the cDNA or gDNA that made up the material.

In the authors' workflow: Amplification of reference gene primers provided the estimated nucleated cell counts. Produced via immunoSEQ multiplex PCR; TCRdb's table is partial and in-frame only. V, J and clone size were drawn from that table, and D and trimming were deduced from the DNA. In the table there are over 300,000 clones, roughly 85% of which are singletons. The CDR3 is 15 residues long. The ends were cut back, 3 bases at V and 4 bases at J, with 16 bases in the middle. CDR1 is SGHNT, CDR2 YYREEE, per germline (reference sequence). V gene TRBV5-4 combines with J gene TRBJ2-5, with D unresolved. Sequenced input: peripheral blood. The sequence came from a human donor in a cohort sampled during active COVID-19. This CDR3 is CASSYLGLTPETQYF. DNA of the CDR3: TGTGCCAGCAGCTACCTGGGCCTGACCCCAGAGACCCAGTACTTC. Full variable domain (outside the CDR3, taken from reference TRBV5-4 and TRBJ2-5): ETGVTQSPTHLIKTRGQQVTLRCSSQSGHNTVSWYQQALGQGPQFIFQYYREEENGRGNFPPRFSGLQFPNYSSELNVNALELDDSALYLCASSYLGLTPETQYFGPGTRLLVL.